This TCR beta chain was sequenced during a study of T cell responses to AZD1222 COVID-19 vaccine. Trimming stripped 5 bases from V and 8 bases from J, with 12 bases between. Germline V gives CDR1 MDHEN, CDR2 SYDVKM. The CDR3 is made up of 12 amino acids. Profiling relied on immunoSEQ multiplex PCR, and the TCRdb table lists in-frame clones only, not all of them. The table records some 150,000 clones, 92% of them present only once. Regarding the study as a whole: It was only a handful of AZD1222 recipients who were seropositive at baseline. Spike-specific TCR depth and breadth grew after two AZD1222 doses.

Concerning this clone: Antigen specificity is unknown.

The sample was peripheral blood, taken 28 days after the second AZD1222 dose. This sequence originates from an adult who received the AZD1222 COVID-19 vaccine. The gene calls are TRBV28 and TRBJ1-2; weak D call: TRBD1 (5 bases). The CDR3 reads CASSQAGYGYTF. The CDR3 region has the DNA TGTGCCAGCAGTCAGGCAGGGTACGGCTACACCTTC.